This T cell receptor (beta chain) originates from a study of beta chain features in type 1 diabetes. The study's findings and limits: Type 1 diabetes patients had moderately but significantly shorter TCRB CDR3s in all four CD4+ subsets. Resolution of whether HLA type affects TCRB rearrangement was not achieved here. Possible PCR preference for shorter templates applied equally to patients and controls.

V trimming: 3 bases; J trimming: 6 bases; junction bases outside the gene matches: 6. CDR1 SGHTA and CDR2 FQGTGA come from the germline V gene. The CDR3 has 15 residues. A note on this clone: The target antigen is unknown.

All of the isolated RNA was reverse transcribed, so expressed TCRB transcripts were sequenced. TCRdb's copy holds only in-frame clones and misses some; the assay was immunoSEQ multiplex PCR. Of more than 550,000 clones listed, 11% to 15% were seen once; the top ten hold approximately 0.042%. Markers CD45RO/CCR7/CD25/CD127/CD95/CD27 served to sort CD4+ naive, central memory, regulatory and stem cell-like memory cells. All sorted populations exceeded 95% purity. This sequence joins TRBV7-3 and TRBJ2-1; 9 nucleotides line up with TRBD1. Sequenced: naive CD4+ T cells from blood. This TCR was sampled from a man younger than 35 with type 1 diabetes. The CDR3 DNA sequence: TGTGCCAGCAGCTTGGGACAGGGTATCTTCAATGAGCAGTTCTTC. Translating it yields CASSLGQGIFNEQFF.